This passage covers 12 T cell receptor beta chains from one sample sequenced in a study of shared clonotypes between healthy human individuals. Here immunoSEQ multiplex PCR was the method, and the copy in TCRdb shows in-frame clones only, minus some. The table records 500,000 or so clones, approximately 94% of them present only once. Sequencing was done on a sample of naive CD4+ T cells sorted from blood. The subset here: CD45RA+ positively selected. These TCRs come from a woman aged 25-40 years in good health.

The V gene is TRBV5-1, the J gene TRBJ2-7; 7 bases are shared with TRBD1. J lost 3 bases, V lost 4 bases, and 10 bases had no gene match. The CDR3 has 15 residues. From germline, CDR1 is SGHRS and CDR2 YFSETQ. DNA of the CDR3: TGCGCCAGCAGCCCCTGGGGGACAGAGAACTACGAGCAGTACTTC. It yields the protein CASSPWGTENYEQYF.

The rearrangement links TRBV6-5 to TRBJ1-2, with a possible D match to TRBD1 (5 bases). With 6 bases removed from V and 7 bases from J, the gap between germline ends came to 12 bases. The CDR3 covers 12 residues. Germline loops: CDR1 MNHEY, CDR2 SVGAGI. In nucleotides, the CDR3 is TGTGCCAGCAGGGGGGACGGGGGTGGCTACACCTTC. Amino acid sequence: CASRGDGGGYTF.

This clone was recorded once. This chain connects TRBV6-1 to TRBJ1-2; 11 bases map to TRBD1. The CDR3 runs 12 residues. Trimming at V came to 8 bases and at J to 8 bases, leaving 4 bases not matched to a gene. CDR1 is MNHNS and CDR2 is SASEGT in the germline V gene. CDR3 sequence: CASGQGARGYTF. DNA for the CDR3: TGTGCCAGCGGACAGGGGGCTCGGGGCTACACCTTC.

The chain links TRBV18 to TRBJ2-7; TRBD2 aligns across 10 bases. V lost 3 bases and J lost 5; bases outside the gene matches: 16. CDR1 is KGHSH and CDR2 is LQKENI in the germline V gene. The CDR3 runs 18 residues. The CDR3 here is CASSPPRSGRENPDEQYF. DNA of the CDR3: TGTGCCAGCTCACCGCCCCGCAGCGGGAGGGAGAATCCCGACGAGCAGTACTTC.

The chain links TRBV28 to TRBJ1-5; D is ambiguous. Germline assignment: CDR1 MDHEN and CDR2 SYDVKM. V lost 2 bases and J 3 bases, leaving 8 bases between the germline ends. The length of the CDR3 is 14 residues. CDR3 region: CASSLGQFNQPQHF. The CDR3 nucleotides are TGTGCCAGCAGTTTAGGCCAGTTCAATCAGCCCCAGCATTTT.

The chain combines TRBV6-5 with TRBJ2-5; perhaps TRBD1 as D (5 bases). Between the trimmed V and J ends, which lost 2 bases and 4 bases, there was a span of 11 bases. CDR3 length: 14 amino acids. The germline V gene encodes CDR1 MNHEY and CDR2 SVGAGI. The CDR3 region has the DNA TGTGCCAGCAGTTACATGGGCCAGGGAGAGACCCAGTACTTC. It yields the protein CASSYMGQGETQYF.

The DNA of the CDR3 is TGTGCCAGCAGCCTCGGACAAACCCTAGGAGCTTTCTTT. It translates to CASSLGQTLGAFF. The rearrangement links TRBV5-6 to TRBJ1-1; D possibly corresponds to TRBD1 (5 bases). Trimming took off 4 bases at V and 10 bases at J, with 17 bases between the two ends. The CDR3 totals 13 residues. The germline CDR1 and CDR2 sequences are SGHDT and YYEEEE.

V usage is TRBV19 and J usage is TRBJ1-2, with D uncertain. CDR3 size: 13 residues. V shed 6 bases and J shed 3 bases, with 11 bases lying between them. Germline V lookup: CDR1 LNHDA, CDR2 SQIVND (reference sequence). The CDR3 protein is CASSPPTDYGYTF. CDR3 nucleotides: TGTGCCAGTAGCCCACCCACGGACTATGGCTACACCTTC.

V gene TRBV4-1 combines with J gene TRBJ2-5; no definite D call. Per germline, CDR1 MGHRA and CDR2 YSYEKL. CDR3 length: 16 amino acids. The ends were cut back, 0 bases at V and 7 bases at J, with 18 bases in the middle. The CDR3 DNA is TGCGCCAGCAGCCAAGACGGCCGCGGTCGAGGTGCGACCCAGTACTTC. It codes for CASSQDGRGRGATQYF.

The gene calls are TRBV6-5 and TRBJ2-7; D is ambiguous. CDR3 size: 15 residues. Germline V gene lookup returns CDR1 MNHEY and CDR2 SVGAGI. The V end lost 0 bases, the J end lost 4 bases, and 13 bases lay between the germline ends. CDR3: CASSYSGYTTYEQYF. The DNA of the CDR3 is TGTGCCAGCAGTTACTCGGGATATACAACTTACGAGCAGTACTTC.

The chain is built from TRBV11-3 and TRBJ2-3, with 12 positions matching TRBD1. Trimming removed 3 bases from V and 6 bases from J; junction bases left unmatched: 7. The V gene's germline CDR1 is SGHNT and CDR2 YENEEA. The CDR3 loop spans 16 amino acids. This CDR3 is CASSFSGTGGMDTQYF. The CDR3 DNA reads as TGTGCCAGCAGCTTTTCCGGGACAGGGGGCATGGATACGCAGTATTTT.

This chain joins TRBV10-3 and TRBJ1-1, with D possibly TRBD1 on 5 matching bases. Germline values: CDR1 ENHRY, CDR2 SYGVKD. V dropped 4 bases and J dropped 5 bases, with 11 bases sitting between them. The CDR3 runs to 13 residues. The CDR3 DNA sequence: TGTGCCATCAGTGTAACAGGTCGGACTGAAGCTTTCTTT. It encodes CAISVTGRTEAFF.